These 13 T cell receptor beta chains share one sample of origin, sequenced in a study of T cells in Graves' hyperthyroidism and ophthalmopathy. Authors of the study amplified TCR beta CDR3 regions from RNA transcripts. The study used the HTBI primer set for a first-round RT-PCR of the TCR CDR3. TCRdb re-analysed the multiplex PCR reads in MiXCR, keeping a single row per CDR3 protein. The data hold 340,000 or so distinct CDR3 sequences, with 15% to 20% observed a single time. The sequencing sample was made of blood. The receptor set was obtained from a woman between 50 and 59 years old with Graves' hyperthyroidism.

This clonotype was recorded at least ten times. The chain links TRBV6-1 to TRBJ2-7, with 7 bases fitting TRBD1. Trimming cost V 6 bases and J 4 bases; bases outside gene matches: 9. CDR3 size: 14 residues. Germline CDR1 and CDR2: MNHNS and SASEGT. DNA for the CDR3: TGTGCCAGCAGGCGCCTCGGGACAGATTACGAGCAGTACGTC. Protein product: CASRRLGTDYEQYV.

This clonotype was counted only a few times. This rearrangement joins TRBV11-2 to TRBJ2-7; D not certain. V lost 5 bases, J lost 2 bases, and 10 bases lay in between. The CDR3 totals 13 residues. Germline V gene lookup returns CDR1 SGHAT and CDR2 FQNNGV. The CDR3 DNA follows: TGTGCCAGCAGCAGGATTTCAGCCTACGAGCAGTACGTC. Encoded protein: CASSRISAYEQYV.

This clonotype was counted ten times or more. J is TRBJ2-1 and V is TRBV11-2; 13 bases map to TRBD2. CDR1 is SGHAT, CDR2 FQNNGV, per germline. J lost 6 bases, V lost 3 bases, and 2 bases had no gene match. The CDR3 contains 15 residues. CDR3 in DNA: TGTGCCAGCAGCTTGACTAGCGGGAGGACCAATGAGCAGTTCTTC. Encoded protein: CASSLTSGRTNEQFF.

The table lists this clonotype with many counts. V and J are TRBV28 and TRBJ2-1; 7 nucleotides line up with TRBD1. Looked up from germline, CDR1 is MDHEN and CDR2 is SYDVKM. The CDR3 loop spans 14 amino acids. The V gene end was trimmed by 7 bases and the J gene end by 6 bases; junction bases not matched to a gene: 9. Here the CDR3 reads CASNIPTGANEQFF. The CDR3 DNA sequence: TGTGCCAGCAACATACCTACAGGGGCCAATGAGCAGTTCTTC.

J is TRBJ1-5 and V is TRBV6-1; D not resolved. V lost 8 bases and J lost 4, with 12 bases in between. The CDR3 consists of 13 residues. CDR1 MNHNS and CDR2 SASEGT come from the germline V gene. The CDR3 sequence: CASAGQRNQPQHF. The CDR3, as DNA: TGTGCCAGCGCCGGGCAGCGGAATCAGCCCCAGCATTTT.

The sample holds many counts of this clonotype. The DNA for the CDR3 is TGTGCCATCAGTGGCGAAGGGGGCAAGTACGAGCAGTACTTC. It is translated as CAISGEGGKYEQYF. This chain joins TRBV10-3 and TRBJ2-7, with 7 positions matching TRBD1. CDR1 is ENHRY and CDR2 is SYGVKD in the germline V gene. This CDR3 spans 14 amino acids. With V trimmed by 4 bases and J by 4 bases, 7 bases remained unmatched.

This chain uses TRBV25-1 with TRBJ2-1; unclear D gene. Trimming took 3 bases from V and 8 from J, leaving 8 bases between them. CDR3 length: 12 amino acids. Germline CDR1 reads MGHDK; CDR2 reads SYGVNS. The DNA for the CDR3 is TGTGCCAGCAGTGACCTCGTGGATGAGCAGTTCTTC. Its protein is CASSDLVDEQFF.

At least ten counts were recorded for this clonotype. This chain connects TRBV6-1 to TRBJ1-2, with TRBD1 as a possible D gene (5 bases). The CDR3 has 15 residues. V lost 5 bases, J lost 4 bases, and 17 bases lay in between. The germline V gene encodes CDR1 MNHNS and CDR2 SASEGT. The CDR3, as DNA: TGTGCCAGCAGTCCCCGGGAGGGGATGGCCTATGGCTACACCTTC. Translating gives CASSPREGMAYGYTF.

The chain links TRBV6-1 to TRBJ2-1; D might be TRBD2 (5 bases). Germline CDR1 reads MNHNS; CDR2 reads SASEGT. The CDR3 extends over 11 amino acids. The ends were cut back, 7 bases at V and 9 bases at J, with 10 bases in the middle. The CDR3 DNA reads TGTGCCAGCACCCGCGCGGGTGAGCAGTTCTTC. Its translation: CASTRAGEQFF.

The chain is built from TRBV25-1 and TRBJ2-1; the match to TRBD2 covers 11 bases. Unmatched junction bases numbered 8, after V lost 4 bases and J lost 3 bases. Germline CDR1 reads MGHDK; CDR2 reads SYGVNS. The CDR3 covers 17 residues. For the CDR3, the DNA is TGTGCCAGCAGTGGTGTGCCCGGGACTAGCGGCTACAATGAGCAGTTCTTC. This sequence encodes CASSGVPGTSGYNEQFF.

This clonotype has at least ten counts. CDR3 bases: TGTGCCTGGAGTCTTAACCGTCGGGATACGCAGTATTTT. This gives the protein CAWSLNRRDTQYF. The genes are TRBV30 and TRBJ2-3; D is unclear. V was shortened by 2 bases and J by 6 bases, with 12 bases between the two germline ends. This CDR3 has 13 amino acids. Looked up from germline, CDR1 is GTSNPN and CDR2 is SVGIG (reference sequence).

This clonotype was seen a few times. The chain carries TRBV2 and TRBJ1-2; 9 bases line up with TRBD1. The trim removed 0 bases at V and 2 bases at J, leaving 13 bases unmatched. The CDR3 covers 19 residues. CDR1 is SNHLY and CDR2 is FYNNEI in the germline V gene. CDR3 nucleotide sequence: TGTGCCAGCAGTGAAGCCAGGGGGGGGACAGGGACTCAGAACTATGGCTACACCTTC. Protein: CASSEARGGTGTQNYGYTF.

The DNA of the CDR3 is TGCAGTGCTAGTAACCAGGAAGAGACCCAGTACTTC. Translated, it gives CSASNQEETQYF. The chain uses TRBV20-1 and TRBJ2-5, with D unclear. Trimming stripped 3 bases from V and 3 bases from J, with 8 bases between. The germline V gene encodes CDR1 DFQATT and CDR2 SNEGSKA (reference sequence). This CDR3 has 12 residues.